In this sample, the clone carrying this TCR beta chain turned up a few times. What it recognizes is unknown. After removal of 7 bases from V and 6 bases from J, the junction contained 7 bases not matched to a gene. The CDR3 covers 14 residues. The data belong to a study of CD8 T cells in ankylosing spondylitis. The study, taken as a whole, reports: Roughly eight highly homologous variants made up a TCR beta motif that seemed to typify ankylosing spondylitis blood.

As the method for making TCR beta libraries, quantitative 5'-RACE with molecular barcodes was used. TCRdb redid the calling of the 5' RACE reads with MiXCR, one entry per CDR3 protein. The repertoire consists of about 800,000 distinct CDR3 sequences, with about an eighth occurring once and the leading ten covering roughly 0.51%. The sequenced sample was blood, either unsorted or a sorted T cell fraction (not recorded which). The chain is built from TRBV12-3 or TRBV12-4 and TRBJ1-4, with TRBD1 matching over 8 bases. The sequence was obtained from a male donor with ankylosing spondylitis. The DNA for the CDR3 is TGTGCCAGCAACGGACAGGGTTTGGATGAAAAACTGTTTTTT. It codes for CASNGQGLDEKLFF.